A single sample is the source of the 16 T cell receptor beta chains below, sequenced in a study of blood T cell repertoires in COVID-19. Measured with immunoSEQ multiplex PCR; TCRdb has only the in-frame clones, and not every one. The sample shows 250,000 to 300,000 clones, roughly 79% of them seen only once. Material for sequencing was peripheral blood. These receptors all come from an older woman with active or convalescent COVID-19.

The chain has TRBV24-1 and TRBJ2-3; 9 bases fit TRBD1. Losses at the gene ends were 4 bases for V and 3 bases for J; bases not matched to a gene: 7. This CDR3 spans 16 amino acids. Germline lookup yields CDR1 KGHDR and CDR2 SFDVKD. The CDR3 is CATSDSPGQGTDTQYF. The CDR3 DNA follows: TGTGCCACCAGTGACTCACCGGGACAGGGAACAGATACGCAGTATTTT.

This clone was counted a few times. V usage is TRBV6-5 and J usage is TRBJ1-2; weak D call: TRBD1 (6 bases). From germline, CDR1 is MNHEY and CDR2 SVGAGI. This CDR3 region has 13 residues. Trimming took 5 bases from V and 4 from J, leaving 11 bases between them. The chain's CDR3 is CASSPRGAYGYTF. In DNA form, the CDR3 reads TGTGCCAGCAGTCCCAGGGGAGCCTATGGCTACACCTTC.

The gene calls are TRBV10-1 and TRBJ2-1; a possible D gene is TRBD1 (6 bases). The germline gives CDR1 WNHNN, CDR2 SYGVQD (reference sequence). Between the trimmed V and J ends, which lost 6 bases and 0 bases, there was a span of 18 bases. The CDR3 is made up of 17 amino acids. This CDR3 is CASRTGTDVSSYNEQFF. The CDR3 bases are TGCGCCAGCAGGACAGGTACCGATGTTAGCTCCTACAATGAGCAGTTCTTC.

This chain links TRBV9 with TRBJ1-1; no clear D. V was cut by 4 bases and J by 0 bases, with 22 bases left in between. Germline assignment: CDR1 SGDLS and CDR2 YYNGEE. This CDR3 comprises 18 residues. The CDR3 loop reads CASSPAFSETALNTEAFF. CDR3 coding DNA: TGTGCCAGCAGCCCAGCGTTTTCGGAGACGGCCTTGAACACTGAAGCTTTCTTT.

The chain employs TRBV12-5 and TRBJ1-1; D gene unclear. The V end was cut by 5 bases, the J end by 1 base, with 8 bases between. Germline loops: CDR1 LGHNT, CDR2 FRNRAP. This CDR3 comprises 13 residues. CDR3 nucleotides: TGTGCTAGTGGTCAACGGGGGAACACTGAAGCTTTCTTT. Its translation is CASGQRGNTEAFF.

This sequence joins TRBV19 and TRBJ2-3; 8 nucleotides agree with TRBD1. The junction had 4 bases not matched to a gene; V was cut back by 6 bases and J by 2 bases. In germline, CDR1 is LNHDA, CDR2 SQIVND (reference sequence). There are 14 residues in the CDR3. CDR3 amino acids: CASRRTGYTDTQYF. The DNA of the CDR3 is TGTGCCAGTAGGCGGACAGGGTACACAGATACGCAGTATTTT.

This clone was observed once. This chain connects TRBV29-1 to TRBJ1-5, with 8 bases identical to TRBD1. CDR3 length equals 13 residues. The germline V gene encodes CDR1 SQVTM and CDR2 ANQGSEA. The junction had 6 bases not matched to a gene; V was cut back by 7 bases and J by 4 bases. The CDR3 bases are TGCAGCGCGTGGACAGGGACAAATCAGCCCCAGCATTTT. It is translated as CSAWTGTNQPQHF. The entire variable domain, with the rest obtained from reference TRBV29-1 and TRBJ1-5, is as follows: SAVISQKPSRDICQRGTSLTIQCQVDSQVTMMFWYRQQPGQSLTLIATANQGSEATYESGFVIDKFPISRPNLTFSTLTVSNMSPEDSSIYLCSAWTGTNQPQHFGDGTRLSIL.

This clone was seen once. V is TRBV7-9 and J is TRBJ2-1; the D gene is possibly TRBD1 (6 bases). The CDR3 spans 16 residues. Germline CDR1 SEHNR, CDR2 FQNEAQ (reference sequence). Trimming took 1 base from V and 0 from J, leaving 10 bases between them. The CDR3 loop reads CASSLVMGASYNEQFF. CDR3 nucleotides: TGTGCCAGCAGCTTAGTCATGGGGGCCTCCTACAATGAGCAGTTCTTC. Variable domain in full (rest from reference TRBV7-9 and TRBJ2-1): DTGVSQNPRHKITKRGQNVTFRCDPISEHNRLYWYRQTLGQGPEFLTYFQNEAQLEKSRLLSDRFSAERPKGSFSTLEIQRTEQGDSAMYLCASSLVMGASYNEQFFGPGTRLTVL.

V gene TRBV5-8 combines with J gene TRBJ1-5; weak D call: TRBD1 (5 bases). CDR1 SGHTS and CDR2 YDEGEE come from the germline V gene. V was clipped by 0 bases and J by 0 bases, with 7 bases between them. CDR3 size: 15 residues. The CDR3 loop is CASSLGQGSNQPQHF. The CDR3 DNA follows: TGTGCCAGCAGCTTGGGGCAGGGTAGCAATCAGCCCCAGCATTTT.

Written as DNA, the CDR3 is TGTGCCAGCAGTTCATACGCTCCAGGGGTCGCTGAAGCTTTCTTT. The encoded protein is CASSSYAPGVAEAFF. The chain joins TRBV7-6 to TRBJ1-1, with D maybe TRBD1 (6 bases). The length of the CDR3 is 15 residues. V was shortened by 6 bases and J by 6 bases, with 20 bases between the two germline ends. The germline gives CDR1 SGHVS, CDR2 FNYEAQ.

This clone was counted a few times. This chain connects TRBV2 to TRBJ1-2, with 8 positions matching TRBD1. The germline V gene encodes CDR1 SNHLY and CDR2 FYNNEI. The CDR3 extends over 14 amino acids. The V segment lost 6 bases and the J segment 7 bases; nucleotides outside the gene matches: 10. The CDR3: CASSHRTGSGGYTF. CDR3 DNA: TGTGCCAGCAGCCACCGGACAGGGTCGGGTGGCTACACCTTC.

The gene calls are TRBV30 and TRBJ1-2; 7 bases agree with TRBD1. Germline lookup yields CDR1 GTSNPN and CDR2 SVGIG (reference sequence). The CDR3 extends over 12 amino acids. The V segment lost 2 bases and the J segment 8 bases; nucleotides outside the gene matches: 5. Written as DNA, the CDR3 is TGTGCCTGGAGTCATTCACAGGGGGGCTACACCTTC. This codes for CAWSHSQGGYTF.

The chain has TRBV5-1 and TRBJ2-7; D gene unclear. The CDR3 length is 17 residues. The V end lost 0 bases, the J end lost 1 base, and 17 bases lay between the germline ends. Germline-derived CDR1 and CDR2 are SGHRS and YFSETQ. The DNA for the CDR3 is TGCGCCAGCAGCTTGGGGGTATTGACGACAATTTCCTACGAGCAGTACTTC. The encoded protein is CASSLGVLTTISYEQYF. Looking up the rest from reference TRBV5-1 and TRBJ2-7 gives the full variable domain: KAGVTQTPRYLIKTRGQQVTLSCSPISGHRSVSWYQQTPGQGLQFLFEYFSETQRNKGNFPGRFSGRQFSNSRSEMNVSTLELGDSALYLCASSLGVLTTISYEQYFGPGTRLTVT.

The chain combines TRBV7-9 with TRBJ2-7, with TRBD2 matching over 7 bases. This CDR3 spans 17 amino acids. The germline V gene encodes CDR1 SEHNR and CDR2 FQNEAQ (reference sequence). V shed 2 bases and J 3 bases; nucleotides not matched to a gene: 13. DNA for the CDR3: TGTGCCAGCAGCTTAAGCGGATCGGTGGGACTACGCTACGAGCAGTACTTC. The encoded protein is CASSLSGSVGLRYEQYF.

This chain links TRBV4-1 with TRBJ1-6, with a weak D call TRBD1 (6 bases). The CDR3 extends over 13 amino acids. The V gene's germline CDR1 is MGHRA and CDR2 YSYEKL. The ends were cut back, 0 bases at V and 9 bases at J, with 6 bases in the middle. CDR3 amino acids: CASSQDRGSPLHF. CDR3 in DNA: TGCGCCAGCAGCCAAGACAGGGGTTCACCCCTCCACTTT.

This chain joins TRBV7-2 and TRBJ2-5; 12 positions agree with TRBD2. V lost 1 base, J lost 3 bases, and 6 bases stayed unmatched. The CDR3 consists of 17 residues. CDR1 and CDR2 from the germline V gene are SGHTA and FQGNSA. For the CDR3, the DNA is TGTGCCAGCAGCTTAGTAGGGCTAGCGGGGGGGGAAGAGACCCAGTACTTC. Its protein is CASSLVGLAGGEETQYF. The entire variable domain, with the rest obtained from reference TRBV7-2 and TRBJ2-5, is as follows: GAGVSQSPSNKVTEKGKDVELRCDPISGHTALYWYRQSLGQGLEFLIYFQGNSAPDKSGLPSDRFSAERTGGSVSTLTIQRTQQEDSAVYLCASSLVGLAGGEETQYFGPGTRLLVL.